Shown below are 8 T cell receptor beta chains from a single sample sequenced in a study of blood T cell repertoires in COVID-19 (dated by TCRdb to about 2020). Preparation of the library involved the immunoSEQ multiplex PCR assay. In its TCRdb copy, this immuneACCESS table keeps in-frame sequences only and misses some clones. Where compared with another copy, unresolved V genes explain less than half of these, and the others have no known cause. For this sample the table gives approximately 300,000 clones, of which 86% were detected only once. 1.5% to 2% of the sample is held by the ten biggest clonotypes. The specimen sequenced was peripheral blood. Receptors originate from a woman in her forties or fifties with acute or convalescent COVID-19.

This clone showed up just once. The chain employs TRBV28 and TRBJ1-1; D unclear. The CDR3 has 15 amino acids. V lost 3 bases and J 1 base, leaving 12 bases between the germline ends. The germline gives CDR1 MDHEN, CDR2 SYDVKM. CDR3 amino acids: CASSFLLGWNTEAFF. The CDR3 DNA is TGTGCCAGCAGTTTTTTATTGGGCTGGAACACTGAAGCTTTCTTT.

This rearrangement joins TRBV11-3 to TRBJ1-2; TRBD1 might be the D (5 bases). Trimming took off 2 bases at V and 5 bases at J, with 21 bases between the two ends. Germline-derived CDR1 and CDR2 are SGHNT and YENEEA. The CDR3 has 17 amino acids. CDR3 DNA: TGTGCCAGCAGCTTATTGCCGGCGCCAGGGAGGTTTTATGGCTACACCTTC. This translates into CASSLLPAPGRFYGYTF.

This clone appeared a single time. The CDR3 sequence: CASSLGLAGPPGETQYF. In DNA, the CDR3 is TGTGCCAGCAGCTTGGGACTAGCGGGACCGCCGGGAGAGACCCAGTACTTC. The chain employs TRBV7-9 and TRBJ2-5, with 13 bases that match TRBD2. The junction had 8 bases not matched to a gene; V was cut back by 3 bases and J by 4 bases. Germline V lookup: CDR1 SEHNR, CDR2 FQNEAQ (reference sequence). This CDR3 is 17 amino acids long.

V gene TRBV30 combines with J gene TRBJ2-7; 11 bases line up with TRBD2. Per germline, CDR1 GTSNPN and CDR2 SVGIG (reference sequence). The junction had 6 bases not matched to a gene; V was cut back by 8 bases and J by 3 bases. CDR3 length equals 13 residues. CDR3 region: CAVMTSGIYEQYF. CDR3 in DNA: TGTGCCGTGATGACTAGCGGGATCTACGAGCAGTACTTC.

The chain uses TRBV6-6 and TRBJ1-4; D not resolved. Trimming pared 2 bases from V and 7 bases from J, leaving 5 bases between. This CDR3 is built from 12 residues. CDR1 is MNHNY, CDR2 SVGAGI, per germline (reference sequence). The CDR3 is CASSYPGEKLFF. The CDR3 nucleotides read TGTGCCAGCAGTTACCCGGGTGAAAAACTGTTTTTT.

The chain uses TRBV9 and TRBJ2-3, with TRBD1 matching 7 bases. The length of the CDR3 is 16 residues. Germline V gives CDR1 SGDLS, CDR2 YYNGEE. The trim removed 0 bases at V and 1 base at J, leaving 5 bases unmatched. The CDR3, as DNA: TGTGCCAGCAGCGTAGGAATAAGGGGGCGCACAGATACGCAGTATTTT. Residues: CASSVGIRGRTDTQYF.

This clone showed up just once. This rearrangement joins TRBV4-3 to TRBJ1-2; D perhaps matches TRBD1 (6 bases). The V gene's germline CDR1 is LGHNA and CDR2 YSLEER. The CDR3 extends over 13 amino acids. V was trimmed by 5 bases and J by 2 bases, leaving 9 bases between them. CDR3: CASSEGQNYGYTF. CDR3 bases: TGCGCCAGCAGCGAAGGACAGAACTATGGCTACACCTTC.

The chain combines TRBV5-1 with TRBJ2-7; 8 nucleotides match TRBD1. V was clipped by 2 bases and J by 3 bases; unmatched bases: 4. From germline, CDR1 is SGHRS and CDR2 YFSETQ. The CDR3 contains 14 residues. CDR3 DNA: TGCGCCAGCAGCTTAACAGGGGGTAACTACGAGCAGTACTTC. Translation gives CASSLTGGNYEQYF.